These 24 T cell receptor beta chains came from one sample sequenced in a study of T cell changes during pregnancy in multiple sclerosis. Sequencing was performed with immunoSEQ multiplex PCR; in TCRdb, only in-frame clones are kept and a portion is missing. Seen here are approximately 74,000 clones, 80% to 95% observed once, and the top ten hold 2% to 2.5%. The sample was peripheral blood, taken before pregnancy. Every receptor here comes from a female donor with multiple sclerosis, enrolled in a pregnancy study.

Note on this clone: The same CDR3 also results from other DNA sequences found in this sample. V is TRBV18 and J is TRBJ2-7; possible D gene TRBD2, 6 bases. The CDR3 has 12 amino acids. Trimming shortened V by 5 bases and J by 6 bases, and 11 bases separated the two germline ends. Germline V CDR1 and CDR2: KGHSH, LQKENI. In DNA form, the CDR3 reads TGTGCCAGCTCAGCAGCCGGGGGCGAGCAGTACTTC. Its translation: CASSAAGGEQYF. Looking up the rest from reference TRBV18 and TRBJ2-7 gives the full variable domain: NAGVMQNPRHLVRRRGQEARLRCSPMKGHSHVYWYRQLPEEGLKFMVYLQKENIIDESGMPKERFSAEFPKEGPSILRIQQVVRGDSAAYFCASSAAGGEQYFGPGTRLTVT.

The chain couples TRBV9 to TRBJ2-5; 9 bases map to TRBD2. This CDR3 has 16 residues. Germline CDR1 reads SGDLS; CDR2 reads YYNGEE. V was pared by 0 bases and J by 4 bases, with 7 bases of the junction left unmatched. CDR3 coding DNA: TGTGCCAGCAGCGTAGGAGGCGGGGGGGTTGTAGAGACCCAGTACTTC. Translation gives CASSVGGGGVVETQYF.

The chain carries TRBV5-4 and TRBJ2-1; possible D gene TRBD1, 6 bases. Germline V gene lookup returns CDR1 SGHNT and CDR2 YYREEE (reference sequence). This CDR3 spans 14 amino acids. Trimming pared 4 bases from V and 4 bases from J, leaving 12 bases between. This CDR3 reads CASSPPDRYNEQFF. The CDR3 DNA is TGTGCCAGCAGCCCGCCGGACAGATACAATGAGCAGTTCTTC. Full variable domain (missing parts from reference TRBV5-4 and TRBJ2-1): ETGVTQSPTHLIKTRGQQVTLRCSSQSGHNTVSWYQQALGQGPQFIFQYYREEENGRGNFPPRFSGLQFPNYSSELNVNALELDDSALYLCASSPPDRYNEQFFGPGTRLTVL.

The table lists this clone with a count of one. This chain links TRBV9 with TRBJ2-7; the match to TRBD2 covers 10 bases. The CDR3 runs to 17 residues. The germline V gene has CDR1 SGDLS and CDR2 YYNGEE. V was clipped by 0 bases and J by 4 bases; unmatched bases: 10. CDR3: CASSVDPTSGIMYEQYF. The CDR3 DNA reads as TGTGCCAGCAGCGTAGACCCCACTAGCGGGATAATGTACGAGCAGTACTTC.

The chain recombines TRBV29-1 with TRBJ2-7; possibly TRBD2 for D (5 bases). V lost 4 bases, J lost 6 bases, and 16 bases lay in between. The CDR3 has 13 residues. Germline V gene sequence: CDR1 SQVTM, CDR2 ANQGSEA. CDR3 nucleotides: TGCAGCGTTGGGGCCGGGAAATTCTTCGAGCAGTACTTC. It specifies CSVGAGKFFEQYF.

This sequence joins TRBV12-5 and TRBJ2-7; D perhaps matches TRBD1 (5 bases). Trimming shortened V by 0 bases and J by 6 bases, and 9 bases separated the two germline ends. Germline assignment: CDR1 LGHNT and CDR2 FRNRAP. The CDR3 totals 13 residues. The CDR3 protein is CASGLVTRGEQYF. The CDR3 bases are TGTGCTAGTGGTTTGGTAACAAGGGGCGAGCAGTACTTC.

The chain combines TRBV19 with TRBJ1-1; a weak D match, TRBD1 (5 bases). The CDR3 is 13 residues long. Germline lookup yields CDR1 LNHDA and CDR2 SQIVND (reference sequence). V lost 4 bases to trimming and J lost 1 base, with 7 bases between them. The CDR3 DNA is TGTGCCAGTAGTACGGGGGGGAACACTGAAGCTTTCTTT. It translates to CASSTGGNTEAFF.

Only one count was recorded for this clone. The CDR3 region is CASSVPGGGVVGELFF. CDR3 coding DNA: TGTGCCAGCAGCGTTCCTGGGGGGGGAGTTGTCGGGGAGCTGTTTTTT. The gene calls are TRBV7-9 and TRBJ2-2, with 7 bases identical to TRBD2. V shed 5 bases, J shed 7 bases, and the junction held 13 bases outside the gene matches. CDR1 is SEHNR, CDR2 FQNEAQ, per germline (reference sequence). This CDR3 is built from 16 residues.

The J gene is TRBJ2-7, the V gene TRBV27; 10 nucleotides line up with TRBD2. This CDR3 spans 15 amino acids. Germline V gives CDR1 MNHEY, CDR2 SMNVEV (reference sequence). J was trimmed by 5 bases and V by 4 bases; bases with no gene match: 8. CDR3 DNA sequence: TGTGCCAGCAGTTCCCAGCGGGGGGGACGGAACGAGCAGTACTTC. It specifies CASSSQRGGRNEQYF.

The chain joins TRBV14 to TRBJ2-1, with 7 bases aligning to TRBD2. With V trimmed by 1 base and J by 5 bases, 17 bases remained unmatched. The CDR3 runs to 19 residues. The V gene's germline CDR1 is SGHDN and CDR2 FVKESK. For the CDR3, the DNA is TGTGCCAGCAGCCAAGGAGATAAGTTGACGGGAGGTCAGAACAATGAGCAGTTCTTC. It yields the protein CASSQGDKLTGGQNNEQFF.

This chain uses TRBV5-5 with TRBJ2-5, with 9 bases aligning to TRBD1. This CDR3 region has 14 residues. V was pared by 1 base and J by 4 bases, with 2 bases of the junction left unmatched. Per the germline V gene, CDR1 is SGHKS and CDR2 is YYEKEE (reference sequence). The CDR3 bases are TGTGCCAGCAGCTTGACGACAGGGGGAGAGACCCAGTACTTC. This sequence encodes CASSLTTGGETQYF.

The chain links TRBV19 to TRBJ1-2; 7 bases are a match to TRBD1. This CDR3 has 12 residues. In germline, CDR1 is LNHDA, CDR2 SQIVND (reference sequence). V was pared by 7 bases and J by 7 bases, with 6 bases of the junction left unmatched. CDR3 amino acids: CASTDREVGYTF. CDR3 DNA: TGTGCCAGTACTGACAGGGAAGTTGGCTACACCTTC.

This clone was seen just once. The chain combines TRBV11-2 with TRBJ2-3; TRBD1 might be the D (5 bases). The CDR3 sequence is 16 residues long. Germline V gene lookup returns CDR1 SGHAT and CDR2 FQNNGV. Trimming stripped 5 bases from V and 2 bases from J, with 17 bases between. CDR3 bases: TGTGCCAGCAGCCCCCCGGTGCAGGGTGTCACAGATACGCAGTATTTT. As protein: CASSPPVQGVTDTQYF.

This clone was counted once. The rearrangement uses TRBV7-9 and TRBJ2-1; 11 bases map to TRBD2. Germline CDR1 is SEHNR and CDR2 is FQNEAQ (reference sequence). The trim removed 11 bases at V and 4 bases at J, leaving 10 bases unmatched. CDR3 length equals 15 residues. The CDR3 DNA reads TGTGCCGCTCATAGCGGGAGGGCGAGGTACAATGAGCAGTTCTTC. Protein product: CAAHSGRARYNEQFF.

This clone was found once. The chain couples TRBV4-1 to TRBJ1-3, with D possibly matching TRBD1 (6 bases). V lost 0 bases to trimming and J lost 8 bases, with 20 bases between them. Germline lookup yields CDR1 MGHRA and CDR2 YSYEKL. The CDR3 extends over 17 amino acids. In DNA, the CDR3 is TGCGCCAGCAGCCAAGATAGACAGGCCCGATCGCGCTACACCATATATTTT. Translated, it gives CASSQDRQARSRYTIYF.

The chain links TRBV5-1 to TRBJ1-3; D gene ambiguous. Germline V gene sequence: CDR1 SGHRS, CDR2 YFSETQ. There are 15 residues in the CDR3. Trimming pared 0 bases from V and 2 bases from J, leaving 9 bases between. The chain's CDR3 is CASSLVALAGNTIYF. The CDR3 nucleotides are TGCGCCAGCAGCTTGGTAGCTTTGGCTGGAAACACCATATATTTT.

This chain uses TRBV7-2 with TRBJ2-1, with 7 bases identical to TRBD2. V trimming: 1 base; J trimming: 10 bases; junction bases outside the gene matches: 4. Germline V CDR1 and CDR2: SGHTA, FQGNSA. The CDR3 has 13 amino acids. In DNA, the CDR3 is TGTGCCAGCAGCTTAGGTGGAGCGGGAGAGCAGTTCTTC. Protein product: CASSLGGAGEQFF. Complete variable domain (other parts from reference TRBV7-2 and TRBJ2-1): GAGVSQSPSNKVTEKGKDVELRCDPISGHTALYWYRQSLGQGLEFLIYFQGNSAPDKSGLPSDRFSAERTGGSVSTLTIQRTQQEDSAVYLCASSLGGAGEQFFGPGTRLTVL.

This chain joins TRBV2 and TRBJ1-1, with D tentatively TRBD1 (5 bases). The CDR3 covers 16 residues. In germline, CDR1 is SNHLY, CDR2 FYNNEI. V was shortened by 0 bases and J by 5 bases, with 16 bases between the two germline ends. Written as DNA, the CDR3 is TGTGCCAGCAGTGAAGCCCCAGGGCGAGGGACTACTGAAGCTTTCTTT. Its protein is CASSEAPGRGTTEAFF. Full variable domain (outside the CDR3, taken from reference TRBV2 and TRBJ1-1): EPEVTQTPSHQVTQMGQEVILRCVPISNHLYFYWYRQILGQKVEFLVSFYNNEISEKSEIFDDQFSVERPDGSNFTLKIRSTKLEDSAMYFCASSEAPGRGTTEAFFGQGTRLTVV.

This clone appeared once. Mismatch with germline at one junction end may stem from a read error. The CDR3 DNA is TGTGCCAGCGTAACGGGACAGCCCCGCGTGAAAACTGAAGCTTTCTTT. It is translated as CASVTGQPRVKTEAFF. V gene TRBV19 combines with J gene TRBJ1-1; TRBD1 matches at 7 bases. The length of the CDR3 is 16 residues. Germline CDR1 LNHDA, CDR2 SQIVND (reference sequence).

V is TRBV9 and J is TRBJ2-2; 9 positions match TRBD2. The germline V gene encodes CDR1 SGDLS and CDR2 YYNGEE. V gave up 4 bases and J gave up 4 bases; unmatched junction bases: 8. The CDR3 has 16 residues. CDR3 DNA: TGTGCCAGCAGCTTCAGGACTAGCGAGGGCACCGGGGAGCTGTTTTTT. Translating gives CASSFRTSEGTGELFF.

The rearrangement links TRBV5-4 to TRBJ2-1; 16 nucleotides match TRBD2. CDR3 length: 18 amino acids. V dropped 4 bases and J dropped 2; count of bases not matched to a gene: 6. Germline V lookup: CDR1 SGHNT, CDR2 YYREEE (reference sequence). The CDR3 reads CASSAGTSGRVAYNEQFF. In DNA form, the CDR3 reads TGTGCCAGCAGCGCCGGGACTAGCGGGAGGGTGGCCTACAATGAGCAGTTCTTC.

The genes are TRBV2 and TRBJ2-3, with D perhaps matching TRBD1 (6 bases). Germline values: CDR1 SNHLY, CDR2 FYNNEI. The CDR3 spans 18 residues. Trimming stripped 3 bases from V and 1 base from J, with 20 bases between. The CDR3 reads CASSEGVWGRTGTDTQYF. CDR3 nucleotide sequence: TGTGCCAGCAGTGAGGGGGTTTGGGGGCGAACCGGCACAGATACGCAGTATTTT.

The chain is built from TRBV2 and TRBJ2-3; 14 bases agree with TRBD2. This CDR3 comprises 15 residues. Germline CDR1 is SNHLY and CDR2 is FYNNEI. After removal of 8 bases from V and 5 bases from J, the junction contained 6 bases not matched to a gene. The CDR3 sequence is CASSGLAGGGDTQYF. The CDR3 region has the DNA TGTGCCAGCTCAGGACTAGCGGGAGGCGGAGATACGCAGTATTTT.

The chain links TRBV30 to TRBJ1-1; D perhaps matches TRBD1 (6 bases). The CDR3 runs 13 residues. V was trimmed by 2 bases and J by 6 bases, leaving 13 bases between them. Per germline, CDR1 GTSNPN and CDR2 SVGIG (reference sequence). Here the CDR3 DNA reads TGTGCCTGGAGTATCTGGGAGGGGGCTGAAGCTTTCTTT. The encoded protein is CAWSIWEGAEAFF. Drawing the rest from reference TRBV30 and TRBJ1-1, the complete variable domain is SQTIHQWPATLVQPVGSPLSLECTVEGTSNPNLYWYRQAAGRGLQLLFYSVGIGQISSEVPQNLSASRPQDRQFILSSKKLLLSDSGFYLCAWSIWEGAEAFFGQGTRLTVV.